The TCR beta chain under discussion was sequenced for a study of T cell changes during pregnancy in multiple sclerosis. This CDR3 is built from 17 residues. Germline V CDR1 and CDR2: SGHKS, YYEKEE (reference sequence). V shed 0 bases and J shed 2 bases, with 12 bases lying between them. Libraries were prepared by immunoSEQ multiplex PCR; TCRdb keeps only in-frame clonotypes and omits some of them. This table has under 65,000 clones, over 85% appearing once. This TCR came from a female donor with multiple sclerosis, enrolled in a pregnancy study. The specimen was peripheral blood, collected in the second trimester of pregnancy. V is TRBV5-5 and J is TRBJ2-6; unclear D gene. Here the CDR3 DNA reads TGTGCCAGCAGCTTGGAAGCCTTCATCCCTGGGGCCAACGTCCTGACTTTC. Protein product: CASSLEAFIPGANVLTF.